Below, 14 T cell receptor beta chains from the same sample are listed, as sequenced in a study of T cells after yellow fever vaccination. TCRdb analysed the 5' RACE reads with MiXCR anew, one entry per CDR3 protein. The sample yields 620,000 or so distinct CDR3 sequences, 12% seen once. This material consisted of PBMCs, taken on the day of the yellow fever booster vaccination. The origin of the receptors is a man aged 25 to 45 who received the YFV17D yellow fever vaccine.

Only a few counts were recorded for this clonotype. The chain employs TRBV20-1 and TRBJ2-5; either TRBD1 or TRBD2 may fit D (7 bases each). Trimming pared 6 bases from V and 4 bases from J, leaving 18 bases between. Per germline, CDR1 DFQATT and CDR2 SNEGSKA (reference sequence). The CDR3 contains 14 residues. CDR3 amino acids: CSASGGRGRETQYF. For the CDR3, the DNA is TGCAGTGCAAGCGGTGGGAGGGGGCGAGAGACCCAGTACTTC.

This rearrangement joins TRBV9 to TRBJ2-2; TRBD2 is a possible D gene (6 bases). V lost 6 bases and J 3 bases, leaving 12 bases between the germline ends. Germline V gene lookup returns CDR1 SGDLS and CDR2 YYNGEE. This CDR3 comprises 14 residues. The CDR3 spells CASTREIYTGELFF. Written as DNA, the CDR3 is TGTGCCAGCACCCGGGAGATATACACCGGGGAGCTGTTTTTT.

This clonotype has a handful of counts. The CDR3 region is CASSQDSRSNTGELFF. The CDR3 DNA sequence: TGCGCCAGCAGCCAAGATAGCCGGTCCAACACCGGGGAGCTGTTTTTT. The rearrangement uses TRBV4-3 and TRBJ2-2; D remains unclear. V was trimmed by 0 bases and J by 2 bases, leaving 10 bases between them. There are 16 residues in the CDR3. Looked up from germline, CDR1 is LGHNA and CDR2 is YSLEER.

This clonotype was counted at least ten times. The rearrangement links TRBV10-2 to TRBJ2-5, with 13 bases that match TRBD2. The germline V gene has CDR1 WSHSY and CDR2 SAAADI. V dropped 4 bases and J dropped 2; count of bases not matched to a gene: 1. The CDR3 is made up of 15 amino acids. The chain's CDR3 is CASSATSGRQETQYF. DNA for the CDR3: TGCGCCAGCAGTGCGACTAGCGGGAGGCAAGAGACCCAGTACTTC.

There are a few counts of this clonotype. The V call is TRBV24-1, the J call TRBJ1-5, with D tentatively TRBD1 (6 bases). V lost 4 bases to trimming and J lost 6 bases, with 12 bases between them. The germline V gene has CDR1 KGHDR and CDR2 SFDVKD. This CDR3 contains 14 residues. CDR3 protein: CATSETGTGQPQHF. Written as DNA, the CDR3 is TGTGCCACCAGTGAAACAGGGACCGGTCAGCCCCAGCATTTT.

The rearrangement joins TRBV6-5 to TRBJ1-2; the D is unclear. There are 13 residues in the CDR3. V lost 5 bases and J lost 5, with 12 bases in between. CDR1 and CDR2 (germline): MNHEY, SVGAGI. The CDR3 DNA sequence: TGTGCCAGCAGTCCCAACAGAGAATATGGCTACACCTTC. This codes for CASSPNREYGYTF.

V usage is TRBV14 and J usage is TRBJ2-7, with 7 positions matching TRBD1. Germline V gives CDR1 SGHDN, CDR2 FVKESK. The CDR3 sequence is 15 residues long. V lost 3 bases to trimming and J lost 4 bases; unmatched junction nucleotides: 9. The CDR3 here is CASSHNPGQSYEQYF. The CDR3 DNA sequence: TGTGCCAGCAGCCATAATCCGGGACAGAGTTACGAGCAGTACTTC.

In DNA form, the CDR3 reads TGCAGTGCTAGAGAGAGTGTAAGCACAGATACGCAGTATTTT. Its protein product is CSARESVSTDTQYF. This chain links TRBV20-1 with TRBJ2-3; no reliable D call. Germline V gene sequence: CDR1 DFQATT, CDR2 SNEGSKA (reference sequence). Trimming stripped 0 bases from V and 0 bases from J, with 7 bases between. This CDR3 region has 14 residues.

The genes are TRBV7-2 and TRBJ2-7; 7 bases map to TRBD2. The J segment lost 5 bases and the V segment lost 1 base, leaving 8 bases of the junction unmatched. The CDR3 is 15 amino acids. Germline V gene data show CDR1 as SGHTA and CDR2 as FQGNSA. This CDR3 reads CASSLEFSGIHEQYF. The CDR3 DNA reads TGTGCCAGCAGCTTAGAATTCAGCGGGATACACGAGCAGTACTTC.

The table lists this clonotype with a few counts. This CDR3 reads CATSGVATIETQYF. DNA of the CDR3: TGTGCCACCAGCGGGGTAGCGACCATAGAGACCCAGTACTTC. The V and J genes are TRBV15 and TRBJ2-5; perhaps TRBD2 as D (5 bases). Looked up from germline, CDR1 is LNHNV and CDR2 is YYDKDF (reference sequence). The V end was cut by 5 bases, the J end by 4 bases, with 14 bases between. This CDR3 region has 14 residues.

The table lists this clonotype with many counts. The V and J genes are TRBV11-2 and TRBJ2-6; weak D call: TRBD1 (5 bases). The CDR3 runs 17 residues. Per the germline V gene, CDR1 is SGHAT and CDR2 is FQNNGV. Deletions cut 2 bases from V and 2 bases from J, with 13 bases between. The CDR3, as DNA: TGTGCCAGCAGCTTAATCCCCAGGGTAACTGGGGCCAACGTCCTGACTTTC. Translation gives CASSLIPRVTGANVLTF.

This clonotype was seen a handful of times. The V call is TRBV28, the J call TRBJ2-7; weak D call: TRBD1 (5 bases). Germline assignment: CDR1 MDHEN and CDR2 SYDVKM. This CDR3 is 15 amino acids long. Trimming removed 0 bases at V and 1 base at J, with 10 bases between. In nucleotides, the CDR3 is TGTGCCAGCAGTTTATGGGACAATTTTTCCTACGAGCAGTACTTC. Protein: CASSLWDNFSYEQYF.

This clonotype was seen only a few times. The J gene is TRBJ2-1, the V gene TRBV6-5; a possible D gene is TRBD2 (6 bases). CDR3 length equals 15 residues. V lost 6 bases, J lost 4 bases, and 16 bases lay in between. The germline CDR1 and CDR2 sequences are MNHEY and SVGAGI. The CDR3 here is CASRLAQPPYNEQFF. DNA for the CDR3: TGTGCCAGCAGACTAGCCCAACCCCCTTACAATGAGCAGTTCTTC.

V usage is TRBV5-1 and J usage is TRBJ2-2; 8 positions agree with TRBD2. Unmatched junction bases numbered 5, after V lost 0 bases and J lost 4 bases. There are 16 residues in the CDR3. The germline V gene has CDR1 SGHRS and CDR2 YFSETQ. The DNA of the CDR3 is TGCGCCAGCAGCTTGGAGCGGGAGAGGGGCACCGGGGAGCTGTTTTTT. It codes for CASSLERERGTGELFF.